The entry that follows covers one TCR beta chain sequence. This record belongs to a study of blood T cell repertoires in COVID-19. Study summary: Donors in the United States, Italy and Spain gave samples during acute or convalescent COVID-19. Sources were T cells, B-cell-depleted T cells, or PBMCs; the material itself was cDNA or gDNA.

The CDR3 is made up of 12 amino acids. Germline loops: CDR1 SGHRS, CDR2 YFSETQ. V lost 3 bases, J lost 7 bases, and 9 bases lay in between. Repertoires were generated with immunoSEQ multiplex PCR, while TCRdb's copy carries only in-frame clones and drops some. The repertoire holds under 250,000 clones, about four fifths seen once, with about 2% in the top ten. This chain uses TRBV5-1 with TRBJ2-3, with a tentative D call TRBD2 (5 bases). This receptor was identified in a man younger than 45 who had recovered from COVID-19. The sequencing sample was made of peripheral blood. CDR3 DNA: TGCGCCAGCAGCTCCGAGGGTTATACGCAGTATTTT. Translated: CASSSEGYTQYF. Combining the CDR3 with reference TRBV5-1 and TRBJ2-3 gives the whole variable domain KAGVTQTPRYLIKTRGQQVTLSCSPISGHRSVSWYQQTPGQGLQFLFEYFSETQRNKGNFPGRFSGRQFSNSRSEMNVSTLELGDSALYLCASSSEGYTQYFGPGTRLTVL.